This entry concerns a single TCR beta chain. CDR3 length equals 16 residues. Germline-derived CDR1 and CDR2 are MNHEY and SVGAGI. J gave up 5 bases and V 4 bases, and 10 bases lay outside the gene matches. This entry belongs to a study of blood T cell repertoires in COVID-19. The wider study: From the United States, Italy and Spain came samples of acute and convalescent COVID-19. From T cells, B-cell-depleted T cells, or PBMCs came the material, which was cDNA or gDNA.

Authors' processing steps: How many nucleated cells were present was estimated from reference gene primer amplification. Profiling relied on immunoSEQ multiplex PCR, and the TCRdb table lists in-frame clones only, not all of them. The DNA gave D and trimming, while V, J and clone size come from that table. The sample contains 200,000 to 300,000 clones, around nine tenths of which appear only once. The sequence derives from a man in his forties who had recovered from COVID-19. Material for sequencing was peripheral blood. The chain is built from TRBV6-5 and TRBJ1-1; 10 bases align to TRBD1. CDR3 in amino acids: CASSSRPTGGGTEAFF. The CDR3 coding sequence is TGTGCCAGCAGTTCCCGACCGACAGGGGGCGGTACTGAAGCTTTCTTT.